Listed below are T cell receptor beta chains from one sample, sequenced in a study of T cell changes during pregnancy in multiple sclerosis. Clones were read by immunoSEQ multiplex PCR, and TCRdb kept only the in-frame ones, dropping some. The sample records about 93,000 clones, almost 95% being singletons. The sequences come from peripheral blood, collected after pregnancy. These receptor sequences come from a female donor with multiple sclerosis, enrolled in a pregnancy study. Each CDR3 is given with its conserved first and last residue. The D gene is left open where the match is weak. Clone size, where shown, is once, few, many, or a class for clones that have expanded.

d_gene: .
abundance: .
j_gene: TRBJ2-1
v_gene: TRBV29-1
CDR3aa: CSVRPQDNEQFF
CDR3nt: TGCAGCGTTCGGCCCCAGGACAATGAGCAGTTCTTC

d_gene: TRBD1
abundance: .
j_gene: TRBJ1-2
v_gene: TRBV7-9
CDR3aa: CASSSPTDRGGYTF
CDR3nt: TGTGCCAGCAGCTCACCCACCGACAGGGGCGGCTACACCTTC

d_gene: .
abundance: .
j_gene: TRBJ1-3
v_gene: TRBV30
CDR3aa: CACSTSPGNTIYF
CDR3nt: TGTGCCTGTTCGACATCGCCTGGAAACACCATATATTTT

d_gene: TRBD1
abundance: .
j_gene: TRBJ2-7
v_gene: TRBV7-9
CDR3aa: CASSHGTGNTYEQYF
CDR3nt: TGTGCCAGCAGCCACGGGACAGGTAATACCTACGAGCAGTACTTC

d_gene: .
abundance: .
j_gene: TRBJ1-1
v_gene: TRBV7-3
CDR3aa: CASSLSGLSEAFF
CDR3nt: TGTGCCAGCAGCTTAAGCGGTCTTTCTGAAGCTTTCTTT

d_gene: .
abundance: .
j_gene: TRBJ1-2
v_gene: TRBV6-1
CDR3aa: CASSDFQGPYGYTF
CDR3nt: TGTGCCAGCAGTGACTTTCAGGGGCCCTATGGCTACACCTTC

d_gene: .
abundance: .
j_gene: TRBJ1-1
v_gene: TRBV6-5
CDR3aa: CASSYSSPGLGTEAFF
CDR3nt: TGTGCCAGCAGTTACTCGAGTCCGGGACTCGGAACTGAAGCTTTCTTT

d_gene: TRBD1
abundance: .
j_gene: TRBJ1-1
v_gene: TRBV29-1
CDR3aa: CSVRQGGTEAFF
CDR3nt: TGCAGCGTCCGACAGGGAGGAACTGAAGCTTTCTTT

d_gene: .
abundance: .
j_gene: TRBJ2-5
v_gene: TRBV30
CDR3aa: CAWTTDESSVYF
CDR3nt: TGTGCCTGGACGACCGATGAATCAAGCGTGTACTTC

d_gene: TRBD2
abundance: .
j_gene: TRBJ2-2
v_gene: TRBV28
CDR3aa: CASSLPSGSSKGGELFF
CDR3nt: TGTGCCAGCAGTTTACCTAGCGGGAGTAGCAAGGGCGGGGAGCTGTTTTTT

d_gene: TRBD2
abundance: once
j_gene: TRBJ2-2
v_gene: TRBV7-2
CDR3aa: CASSSGLANTGELFF
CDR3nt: TGTGCCAGCAGCTCGGGACTAGCGAACACCGGGGAGCTGTTTTTT

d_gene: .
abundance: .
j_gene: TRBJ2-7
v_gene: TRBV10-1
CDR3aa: CASSVQGGNEQYF
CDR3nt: TGCGCCAGCAGTGTACAGGGTGGTAACGAGCAGTACTTC

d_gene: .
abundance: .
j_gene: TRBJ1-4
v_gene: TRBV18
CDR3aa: CASSPSGASTNEKLFF
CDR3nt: TGTGCCAGCTCACCTTCAGGGGCCTCAACTAATGAAAAACTGTTTTTT

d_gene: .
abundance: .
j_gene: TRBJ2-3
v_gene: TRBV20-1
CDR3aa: CSATSTDTQYF
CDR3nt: TGCAGTGCTACGAGCACAGATACGCAGTATTTT

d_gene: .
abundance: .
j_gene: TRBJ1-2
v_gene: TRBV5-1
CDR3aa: CASSLDGERRAF
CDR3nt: TGCGCCAGCAGCTTGGACGGGGAAAGAAGGGCCTTC

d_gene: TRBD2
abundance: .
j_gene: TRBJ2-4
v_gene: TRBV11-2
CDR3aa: CASSYSGSAAKNIQYF
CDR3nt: TGTGCCAGCAGCTATAGCGGGAGTGCCGCCAAAAACATTCAGTACTTC

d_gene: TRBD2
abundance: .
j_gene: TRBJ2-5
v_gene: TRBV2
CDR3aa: CASSEERVAGETQYF
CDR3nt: TGTGCCAGCAGTGAGGAGCGGGTAGCGGGAGAGACCCAGTACTTC

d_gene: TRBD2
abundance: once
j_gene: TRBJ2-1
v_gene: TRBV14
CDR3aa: CASSLHSGSSYNEQFF
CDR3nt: TGTGCCAGCAGCCTCCATAGCGGGAGCTCCTACAATGAGCAGTTCTTC